The next 20 T cell receptor beta chains were all read from a single sample in a study of control samples from healthy donors and cancer patients (dated by TCRdb to the early 2020s). The library was obtained by the immunoSEQ multiplex PCR assay. Here the immuneACCESS table is served through TCRdb, limited to in-frame sequences with V and J called. Missing clones are a known gap in these copies; in checked studies unresolved V genes cover under half, and the rest lacks a known reason. The sample table lists 68,000 or so clones, 83% of them with a count of one. More than 15% of the sample is held by the ten biggest clonotypes. The sequencing sample was made of blood. Every receptor here comes from a man aged 55 to 70 in good health.

The CDR3 reads CASSVLSDTQYF. CDR3 sequence (DNA): TGTGCCAGCAGCGTTTTATCAGATACGCAGTATTTT. The J gene is TRBJ2-3, the V gene TRBV9, with D unresolved. CDR1 is SGDLS, CDR2 YYNGEE, per germline. This CDR3 has 12 residues. V lost 2 bases and J lost 4, with 5 bases in between.

The gene calls are TRBV5-1 and TRBJ2-1, with D possibly being TRBD1 or TRBD2 (7 bases each). Germline V gives CDR1 SGHRS, CDR2 YFSETQ. The length of the CDR3 is 15 residues. V was shortened by 0 bases and J by 9 bases, with 16 bases between the two germline ends. CDR3 residues: CASSLGFTGEGEQFF. The CDR3 DNA is TGCGCCAGCAGCTTGGGTTTCACAGGGGAGGGTGAGCAGTTCTTC.

This chain connects TRBV5-1 to TRBJ1-2; D is ambiguous. The V end was cut by 0 bases, the J end by 6 bases, with 6 bases between. Germline V gene sequence: CDR1 SGHRS, CDR2 YFSETQ. This CDR3 comprises 12 residues. The CDR3, as DNA: TGCGCCAGCAGCTTGGACGGCGATGGCTACACCTTC. Its translation is CASSLDGDGYTF.

The genes are TRBV7-3 and TRBJ2-1, with 8 bases lining up with TRBD2. V gave up 1 base and J gave up 5 bases; unmatched junction bases: 16. This CDR3 is built from 19 residues. CDR1 is SGHTA, CDR2 FQGTGA, per germline. CDR3 bases: TGTGCCAGCAGCTTAATTTCTGATACGGGAGGGTCGAGAAACAATGAGCAGTTCTTC. Translating gives CASSLISDTGGSRNNEQFF.

This chain connects TRBV5-1 to TRBJ2-5, with D possibly matching TRBD2 (6 bases). This CDR3 region has 16 residues. Germline CDR1 is SGHRS and CDR2 is YFSETQ. V shed 6 bases and J shed 1 base, with 19 bases lying between them. CDR3 sequence (DNA): TGCGCCAGCACCACCCAAATTCCGGGGGTCCAAGAGACCCAGTACTTC. Residues: CASTTQIPGVQETQYF.

The gene calls are TRBV7-2 and TRBJ1-5; D is unresolved. Germline V CDR1 and CDR2: SGHTA, FQGNSA. The CDR3 has 13 amino acids. Trimming pared 6 bases from V and 0 bases from J, leaving 6 bases between. The CDR3 DNA is TGTGCCAGCAGTTCCAATAGCAATCAGCCCCAGCATTTT. It is translated as CASSSNSNQPQHF. The full variable domain, with the rest looked up from reference TRBV7-2 and TRBJ1-5, is GAGVSQSPSNKVTEKGKDVELRCDPISGHTALYWYRQSLGQGLEFLIYFQGNSAPDKSGLPSDRFSAERTGGSVSTLTIQRTQQEDSAVYLCASSSNSNQPQHFGDGTRLSIL.

The J gene is TRBJ2-3, the V gene TRBV14; tentative D call: TRBD1 (5 bases). Germline loops: CDR1 SGHDN, CDR2 FVKESK. Trimming stripped 4 bases from V and 1 base from J, with 12 bases between. The length of the CDR3 is 15 residues. As DNA, the CDR3 is TGTGCCAGCAGCCCACGGACACTCCGCACAGATACGCAGTATTTT. Encoded protein: CASSPRTLRTDTQYF.

The CDR3 sequence: CSVGKEIAGREQYF. CDR3 coding DNA: TGCAGTGTCGGGAAGGAGATAGCGGGACGGGAGCAGTACTTC. This chain links TRBV29-1 with TRBJ2-7; 8 nucleotides line up with TRBD2. The CDR3 covers 14 residues. The germline CDR1 and CDR2 sequences are SQVTM and ANQGSEA.

The chain is built from TRBV6-2 or TRBV6-3 and TRBJ2-1; 7 nucleotides agree with TRBD2. J was trimmed by 1 base and V by 3 bases; bases with no gene match: 3. CDR3 length equals 15 residues. The germline CDR1 and CDR2 sequences are MNHEY and SVGEGT. The CDR3 DNA reads as TGTGCCAGCAGTTATGAGGGAGGGTCCTACAATGAGCAGTTCTTC. This codes for CASSYEGGSYNEQFF.

This chain joins TRBV6-2 or TRBV6-3 and TRBJ2-1; D may correspond to TRBD1 or TRBD2 (5 bases each). CDR1 and CDR2 from the germline V gene are MNHEY and SVGEGT. CDR3 length equals 13 residues. V was trimmed by 5 bases and J by 9 bases, leaving 14 bases between them. CDR3 in DNA: TGTGCCAGCAGTCGAGGGGACCCCGGTGAGCAGTTCTTC. It encodes CASSRGDPGEQFF.

The V call is TRBV11-2, the J call TRBJ2-7; no clear D. The length of the CDR3 is 14 residues. V lost 1 base, J lost 1 base, and 8 bases lay in between. Looked up from germline, CDR1 is SGHAT and CDR2 is FQNNGV. This CDR3 is CASSLASGSYEQYF. The CDR3 DNA follows: TGTGCCAGCAGCTTAGCGTCAGGATCCTACGAGCAGTACTTC. Variable domain in full (rest from reference TRBV11-2 and TRBJ2-7): EAGVAQSPRYKIIEKRQSVAFWCNPISGHATLYWYQQILGQGPKLLIQFQNNGVVDDSQLPKDRFSAERLKGVDSTLKIQPAKLEDSAVYLCASSLASGSYEQYFGPGTRLTVT.

This chain uses TRBV6-6 with TRBJ2-7; 8 bases map to TRBD2. Germline loops: CDR1 MNHNY, CDR2 SVGAGI (reference sequence). The CDR3 spans 16 residues. Trimming cost V 6 bases and J 5 bases; bases outside gene matches: 15. The DNA of the CDR3 is TGTGCCAGCAGCCGGACTATGAGCGGGAGTTTGGACGAGCAGTACTTC. It yields the protein CASSRTMSGSLDEQYF.

The V and J genes are TRBV5-4 and TRBJ2-3; possibly TRBD2 for D (6 bases). The V and J ends lost 1 base and 4 bases respectively, with 19 bases between them. Germline-derived CDR1 and CDR2 are SGHNT and YYREEE (reference sequence). This CDR3 is 17 amino acids long. For the CDR3, the DNA is TGTGCCAGCAGCTTGTTAATGGGGGGTGGTGTGGCAGATACGCAGTATTTT. It specifies CASSLLMGGGVADTQYF.

This chain connects TRBV7-2 to TRBJ2-2; D may be TRBD1 (5 bases). CDR3 length equals 15 residues. V dropped 11 bases and J dropped 0 bases, with 16 bases sitting between them. Germline CDR1 and CDR2: SGHTA and FQGNSA. CDR3 sequence reads: CACRFGASNTGELFF. The CDR3 DNA sequence: TGTGCCTGCCGGTTTGGGGCCTCGAACACCGGGGAGCTGTTTTTT.

This sequence joins TRBV4-1 and TRBJ2-7, with D perhaps TRBD1 (5 bases). V lost 1 base and J lost 4, with 17 bases in between. Germline V gene sequence: CDR1 MGHRA, CDR2 YSYEKL. This CDR3 is 16 amino acids long. The CDR3 DNA sequence: TGCGCCAGCAGCCAAGCCCAGGGCCAGAATTCATACGAGCAGTACTTC. As protein: CASSQAQGQNSYEQYF.

As DNA, the CDR3 is TGTGCCAGCAGCTCGGGCCTAGCCCCAACAGATACGCAGTATTTT. Protein sequence: CASSSGLAPTDTQYF. This rearrangement joins TRBV7-7 to TRBJ2-3; TRBD2 might be the D (5 bases). V was clipped by 4 bases and J by 3 bases, with 14 bases between them. The CDR3 totals 15 residues. Germline V gene data show CDR1 as SSHAT and CDR2 as FNYEAQ (reference sequence).

The CDR3 region has the DNA TGCAGCGTTGTGTCCAGGGGCGAGACCCAGTACTTC. Translated, it gives CSVVSRGETQYF. This chain joins TRBV29-1 and TRBJ2-5; the D gene is possibly TRBD1 (6 bases). The CDR3 is made up of 12 amino acids. V was pared by 4 bases and J by 5 bases, with 11 bases between. Per germline, CDR1 SQVTM and CDR2 ANQGSEA.

This clone has only a few counts. The gene calls are TRBV28 and TRBJ2-7, with TRBD1 matching over 9 bases. Germline CDR1 MDHEN, CDR2 SYDVKM. The CDR3 loop spans 15 amino acids. Losses at the gene ends were 3 bases for V and 3 bases for J; bases not matched to a gene: 6. CDR3 sequence reads: CASSFGQGLNYEQYF. The CDR3 coding sequence is TGTGCCAGCAGTTTCGGACAGGGGCTAAACTACGAGCAGTACTTC.

This clone was detected only once. The V gene is TRBV7-9, the J gene TRBJ1-4; 12 positions match TRBD1. The CDR3 runs to 16 residues. Germline V gene lookup returns CDR1 SEHNR and CDR2 FQNEAQ (reference sequence). The V gene end was trimmed by 4 bases and the J gene end by 8 bases; junction bases not matched to a gene: 8. DNA of the CDR3: TGTGCCAGCAGCTCGGGGGACAGGGGGCTTCGCGAAAAACTGTTTTTT. Translation gives CASSSGDRGLREKLFF. The full variable domain, completed using reference TRBV7-9 and TRBJ1-4, is DTGVSQNPRHKITKRGQNVTFRCDPISEHNRLYWYRQTLGQGPEFLTYFQNEAQLEKSRLLSDRFSAERPKGSFSTLEIQRTEQGDSAMYLCASSSGDRGLREKLFFGSGTQLSVL.

V and J are TRBV19 and TRBJ2-2, with 9 bases that match TRBD1. The CDR3 totals 14 residues. From germline, CDR1 is LNHDA and CDR2 SQIVND (reference sequence). J was trimmed by 1 base and V by 9 bases; bases with no gene match: 3. The CDR3 loop reads CASRTGVNTGELFF. CDR3 bases: TGTGCCAGCAGGACAGGGGTGAACACCGGGGAGCTGTTTTTT.